This T cell receptor beta chain was retrieved from a study of T-cell reconstitution after alpha-beta-depleted transplantation in children. The germline V gene has CDR1 MNHNS and CDR2 SASEGT. The CDR3 length is 12 residues. The ends lost 8 bases at V and 5 bases at J; junction bases unmatched: 5. Study-level findings and limits: Certain patients had high TCRbeta diversity at day 60, and it came from recipient T cells and thymic progenitors that survived. Hyperexpanded clones declined; after one year, newly produced T cells mostly supplied diversity. Expanded clones from the graft, numbering several hundred, reportedly supplied alpha-beta T cells about two months after transplant.

Unique molecular identifiers were used to barcode this TCRbeta library. TCRdb fed the PCR reads into MiXCR, producing one record per CDR3 protein. The sample contains tens of thousands of distinct CDR3 sequences, over 6.5% of which appear only once. This clonotype was observed at least ten times. The antigen remains unidentified. This chain links TRBV6-1 with TRBJ1-2, with TRBD1 matching 7 bases. Sequenced material: peripheral blood, taken 60 days after TCRalphabeta/CD19-depleted stem cell transplant. The receptor was derived from a child younger than two who had a stem cell transplant for acute myeloid leukemia, so the T cells may come from the graft donor. CDR3 protein: CASGRDRYGYTF. The CDR3, as DNA: TGTGCCAGCGGCAGGGACAGATATGGCTACACCTTC.